This TCR beta chain emerged from a study of T cell responses to AZD1222 COVID-19 vaccine. Profiled with immunoSEQ multiplex PCR; TCRdb holds only in-frame clones, not every one. Here the sample spans tens of thousands of clones, about 72% being singletons. In germline, CDR1 is LGHNT, CDR2 FRNRAP. The ends were cut back, 4 bases at V and 5 bases at J, with 3 bases in the middle. There are 11 residues in the CDR3. This receptor was identified in an adult in good health. The sample was peripheral blood, taken on day 0 of AZD1222 vaccination. This rearrangement joins TRBV12-5 to TRBJ1-5, with unresolved D. In DNA form, the CDR3 reads TGTGCTAGTGGTTCCCATCAGCCCCAGCATTTT. As protein: CASGSHQPQHF.